The clone carrying this T cell receptor beta chain appeared many times. Alongside blood RNA obtained from unsorted whole blood, germline DNA was also extracted. The sample originates from a study of tumor-infiltrating lymphocytes in primary liver carcinoma. Germline assignment: CDR1 MNHEY and CDR2 SVGEGT. This CDR3 spans 16 amino acids. J was trimmed by 4 bases and V by 0 bases; bases with no gene match: 8. Using a constant-region primer together with ProtoScript II reverse transcriptase, TCR beta cDNA was made from approximately 0.55 ug of total RNA. A slightly modified ARM-PCR protocol with three nested multiplex PCR rounds produced these TCR beta libraries. Forward primers for TRBV1-TRBV30 and a C-beta reverse primer served the first two PCR rounds, at about 9 cycles each. TCRdb processed the multiplex PCR reads anew with MiXCR; each CDR3 protein has one entry. The sample has 330,000 or so distinct CDR3 sequences; around three fifths are singletons.

Sequencing was carried out using peripheral blood. This TCR came from a man aged 35-49 years with primary liver carcinoma and hepatitis B virus infection. This sequence joins TRBV6-2 or TRBV6-3 and TRBJ2-7, with 8 bases identical to TRBD1. The CDR3 nucleotides are TGTGCCAGCAGTTACTCGGGAAGACAGGGGATATACGAGCAGTACTTC. It codes for CASSYSGRQGIYEQYF.